Presented here are 5 T cell receptor beta chains from one specimen sequenced in a study of cytomegalovirus exposure and HLA in healthy donors. PCR was performed using 60 Vbeta and 13 Jbeta primers. The table came from immunoSEQ multiplex PCR; TCRdb's copy has only in-frame clones and leaves some out. The repertoire holds more than 100,000 clones, with about 9.1% as singletons. The source material was PBMCs. The receptors originated from a woman in her 40s in good health and CMV-seropositive.

This clone has a handful of counts. CDR3 nucleotide sequence: TGCGCCAGCAGCAGCCGGGGGGCAGATACGCAGTATTTT. Amino acids: CASSSRGADTQYF. The genes are TRBV5-1 and TRBJ2-3; 7 bases are a match to TRBD2. Germline lookup yields CDR1 SGHRS and CDR2 YFSETQ. J lost 4 bases, V lost 4 bases, and 3 bases had no gene match. The CDR3 is 13 residues long.

The chain recombines TRBV5-4 with TRBJ2-2; D perhaps matches TRBD2 (6 bases). This CDR3 is 16 amino acids long. The V end was cut by 4 bases, the J end by 5 bases, with 18 bases between. Germline V gives CDR1 SGHNT, CDR2 YYREEE (reference sequence). This chain's CDR3 is CASSKTGAGRTGELFF. In DNA, the CDR3 is TGTGCCAGCAGCAAAACTGGTGCAGGGAGGACCGGGGAGCTGTTTTTT.

The chain has TRBV10-2 and TRBJ1-2, with 7 bases that match TRBD1. The CDR3 is made up of 16 amino acids. Germline V gene sequence: CDR1 WSHSY, CDR2 SAAADI. V lost 2 bases and J lost 12; bases outside the gene matches: 18. The CDR3 reads CASSEGPRTGSRPDTF. The CDR3 DNA follows: TGCGCCAGCAGTGAGGGCCCTAGGACAGGTTCAAGGCCGGACACCTTC.

The V call is TRBV9, the J call TRBJ2-7; possibly TRBD1 for D (5 bases). This CDR3 comprises 17 residues. Germline V lookup: CDR1 SGDLS, CDR2 YYNGEE. The V end was cut by 0 bases, the J end by 7 bases, with 23 bases between. CDR3 residues: CASSVEGSSEPYGEQYF. CDR3 DNA: TGTGCCAGCAGCGTAGAGGGGTCGTCGGAACCGTACGGAGAGCAGTACTTC.

This clone came up a few times. The rearrangement joins TRBV5-1 to TRBJ2-2; 13 bases align to TRBD2. The length of the CDR3 is 17 residues. The V and J ends lost 4 bases and 2 bases, in that order; junction bases with no gene match: 5. CDR1 and CDR2 (germline): SGHRS, YFSETQ. As DNA, the CDR3 is TGCGCCAGCAGCCGGACTAGCGGGGGAAGTAACACCGGGGAGCTGTTTTTT. This encodes CASSRTSGGSNTGELFF.